This T cell receptor (beta chain) was observed in a study of vaccination and CD4 T cells after COVID-19. Across the whole study: Post-COVID sampling occurred a median around 97 days after diagnosis (range 35 to 161). Control cultures received a CEFX pool, an HIV-1 Nef pool, or no peptide.

The sample's treatment: approximately 9-day PBMC culture with coronavirus spike peptide pools or control peptides (ViraFEST assay). With regard to this clonotype: Its target is unknown.

Per germline, CDR1 SGHTA and CDR2 FQGNSA. Trimming removed 3 bases at V and 7 bases at J, with 10 bases between. The CDR3 has 12 amino acids. Sequencing of the DNA from cultured CD4+ T cells was carried out with the Oncomine TCR Beta short-read assay. TCRdb re-derived calls from the PCR reads in MiXCR, one entry per CDR3 protein. The sample has roughly 15,000 distinct CDR3 sequences; under 75% are singletons. This TCR derives from a human donor who had recovered from COVID-19. Sequencing input: CD4+ T cells from blood, cultured in vitro. The chain combines TRBV7-2 with TRBJ2-7; D unresolved. The CDR3 DNA is TGTGCCAGCAGCTTCCAGACACGGGAGCAGTACTTC. It specifies CASSFQTREQYF.